This is a list of T cell receptor beta chains from one sample in a study of OX40 agonist ivuxolimab in advanced cancers. Sequenced by immunoSEQ multiplex PCR; TCRdb stores in-frame clones only, minus some. The sample consists of tens of thousands of clones, roughly 80% of them appearing once. Sample: CD4+ or CD8+ T cells sorted from blood, taken in a trial of the OX40 agonist ivuxolimab. Source of these receptors: an adult with an advanced solid tumor such as melanoma, head and neck, liver or kidney cancer. Both conserved end residues are part of each CDR3. The D gene is left open where the match is weak. Clone size is shown for a subset of rows, as once, few, many or a class of expanded clone.

>NA|TRBV27|TRBJ2-3|TRBD2
CASSTWTSGVASTDTQYF
TGTGCCAGCAGTACGTGGACTAGCGGGGTCGCTAGCACAGATACGCAGTATTTT
>NA|TRBV28|TRBJ1-5|NA
CASSLYWTDNNQPQHF
TGTGCCAGCAGTTTATATTGGACAGATAACAATCAGCCCCAGCATTTT
>few|TRBV27|TRBJ2-7|TRBD1
CASSYDREYEQYF
TGTGCCAGCAGTTACGACAGGGAGTACGAGCAGTACTTC
>NA|TRBV29-1|TRBJ1-3|TRBD1
CSVYTGGSGNTIYF
TGCAGCGTTTACACAGGGGGATCAGGAAACACCATATATTTT
>NA|TRBV5-1|TRBJ2-7|NA
CASSLGTDSSYEQYF
TGCGCCAGCAGCTTGGGGACAGATAGCTCCTACGAGCAGTACTTC
>NA|TRBV4-1|TRBJ1-2|NA
CASSQARSYTF
TGCGCCAGCAGCCAAGCCAGAAGCTACACCTTC
>NA|TRBV6-5|TRBJ2-7|TRBD1
CASSYTSRQGNPYF
TGTGCCAGCAGTTACACTTCACGACAGGGGAATCCGTACTTC
>NA|TRBV25-1|TRBJ1-1|NA
CASRLRTNTEAFF
TGTGCCAGCAGGCTCCGAACCAACACTGAAGCTTTCTTT
>NA|TRBV5-1|TRBJ1-2|NA
CASSPSDSYYGYTF
TGCGCCAGCAGCCCTTCGGACAGCTACTATGGCTACACCTTC
>NA|TRBV7-9|TRBJ1-6|NA
CASSLPGANSPLHF
TGTGCCAGCAGCTTACCGGGGGCGAATTCACCCCTCCACTTT
>NA|TRBV5-6|TRBJ2-7|TRBD2
CASSLAGGSSYEQYF
TGTGCCAGCAGCTTGGCCGGGGGGAGCTCCTACGAGCAGTACTTC
>NA|TRBV2|TRBJ2-7|NA
CATQDIEQYF
TGTGCCACCCAGGACATCGAGCAGTACTTC
>few|TRBV6-5|TRBJ1-3|NA
CASRDQGDTIYF
TGTGCCAGCAGGGATCAGGGAGACACCATATATTTT
>NA|TRBV19|TRBJ2-7|TRBD2
CASSINGAGSYEQYF
TGTGCCAGTAGTATAAATGGAGCGGGGTCCTACGAGCAGTACTTC
>NA|TRBV5-1|TRBJ2-7|TRBD1
CASSLVGTGSYEQYF
TGCGCCAGCAGCTTGGTGGGGACAGGGAGCTACGAGCAGTACTTC
>NA|TRBV7-8|TRBJ2-7|NA
CASSLESESYEQYF
TGTGCCAGCAGCTTAGAATCCGAATCCTACGAGCAGTACTTC
>NA|TRBV4-2|TRBJ2-7|TRBD2
CASSHPAGLAAPYEQYF
TGTGCCAGCAGCCACCCCGCGGGACTAGCCGCCCCCTACGAGCAGTACTTC
>NA|TRBV7-6|TRBJ2-1|NA
CASSPTVDNEQFF
TGTGCCAGCAGCCCGACCGTTGATAATGAGCAGTTCTTC
>NA|TRBV7-3|TRBJ2-2|NA
CASSPWADGGRTGELFF
TGTGCCAGCAGCCCATGGGCGGACGGGGGGCGCACCGGGGAGCTGTTTTTT
>NA|TRBV14|TRBJ2-5|NA
CASSQEYGTLDAGTQYF
TGTGCCAGCAGCCAAGAATACGGCACATTAGATGCGGGGACCCAGTACTTC
>NA|TRBV15|TRBJ2-3|TRBD2
CATSRDRSSGEEDTQYF
TGTGCCACCAGCAGAGATCGAAGTAGCGGGGAAGAAGATACGCAGTATTTT
>NA|TRBV29-1|TRBJ2-1|NA
CSVELIGSYNEQFF
TGCAGCGTTGAACTAATCGGCTCCTACAATGAGCAGTTCTTC
>NA|TRBV19|TRBJ2-5|TRBD1
CASSGDRGETQYF
TGTGCCAGTAGCGGGGACAGGGGCGAGACCCAGTACTTC
>NA|TRBV6-1|TRBJ2-3|NA
CASSSTQYF
TGTGCCAGCAGCTCGACGCAGTATTTT
>NA|TRBV6-5|TRBJ1-2|TRBD1
CASRGQGDGYTF
TGTGCCAGCAGGGGACAGGGGGACGGCTACACCTTC
>NA|TRBV5-6|TRBJ2-1|NA
CASSSGGRNRQFF
TGTGCCAGCAGCTCTGGGGGGAGGAACAGGCAGTTCTTC
>NA|TRBV7-8|TRBJ2-7|NA
CASSLESAGYEQYF
TGTGCCAGCAGCTTAGAATCGGCAGGCTACGAGCAGTACTTC
>once|TRBV6-5|TRBJ2-7|TRBD1
CASSFPGQGIYEQYF
TGTGCCAGCAGTTTCCCTGGACAGGGGATCTACGAGCAGTACTTC
>NA|TRBV13|TRBJ2-5|TRBD2
CASSSVGGPSETQYF
TGTGCCAGCAGCAGCGTGGGAGGGCCGAGTGAGACCCAGTACTTC
>NA|TRBV11-2|TRBJ2-4|NA
CASSLWPGRAKNIQYF
TGTGCCAGCAGCTTATGGCCGGGGCGCGCCAAAAACATTCAGTACTTC
>NA|TRBV7-6|TRBJ2-3|TRBD2
CASSLLTGGRSTDTQYF
TGTGCCAGCAGCTTACTGACGGGGGGGAGGAGCACAGATACGCAGTATTTT
>NA|TRBV9|TRBJ1-2|NA
CASSVAPEYPNYGYTF
TGTGCCAGCAGCGTAGCTCCGGAGTATCCTAACTATGGCTACACCTTC
>NA|TRBV6-4|TRBJ2-4|NA
CASQGGLDKNIQYF
TGTGCCAGCCAGGGGGGCCTGGACAAAAACATTCAGTACTTC
>NA|TRBV6-6|TRBJ1-5|NA
CASSYGTTNQPQHF
TGTGCCAGCAGTTACGGGACAACGAATCAGCCCCAGCATTTT
>NA|TRBV6-1|TRBJ1-5|NA
CASSKRHADQPQHF
TGTGCCAGCAGCAAACGACATGCTGATCAGCCCCAGCATTTT
>NA|TRBV9|TRBJ2-1|TRBD2
CASSEAPGLASSYNEQFF
TGTGCCAGCAGCGAGGCCCCAGGACTAGCGAGCTCCTACAATGAGCAGTTCTTC
>NA|TRBV10-3|TRBJ1-1|NA
CAISETGPGGTEAFF
TGTGCCATCAGTGAGACGGGCCCGGGCGGCACTGAAGCTTTCTTT
>NA|TRBV4-3|TRBJ1-1|NA
CASSLGRASNTEAFF
TGCGCCAGCAGCCTGGGGAGGGCGTCGAACACTGAAGCTTTCTTT
>NA|TRBV2|TRBJ1-5|NA
CASSEPPWEGNQPQHF
TGTGCCAGCAGTGAACCCCCCTGGGAGGGCAATCAGCCCCAGCATTTT
>once|TRBV4-1|TRBJ2-7|NA
CASSQWEASYEQYF
TGTGCCAGCAGCCAATGGGAGGCCTCCTACGAGCAGTACTTC
>once|TRBV2|TRBJ2-7|NA
CASKHTSLEQYF
TGTGCCAGCAAACATACTAGTTTGGAGCAGTACTTC
>NA|TRBV6-1|TRBJ2-3|NA
CASNQEGPSTDTQYF
TGTGCCAGCAACCAGGAAGGCCCTAGCACAGATACGCAGTATTTT
>NA|TRBV7-6|TRBJ2-2|TRBD1
CASSAGQGANTGELFF
TGTGCCAGCAGCGCGGGACAGGGCGCGAACACCGGGGAGCTGTTTTTT
>NA|TRBV7-9|TRBJ2-7|NA
CASSDGNRYEQYF
TGTGCCAGCAGTGACGGGAACCGCTACGAGCAGTACTTC
>NA|TRBV2|TRBJ2-4|TRBD1
CASRDRVTQNIQYF
TGTGCCAGCCGGGACAGGGTCACCCAAAACATTCAGTACTTC
>once|TRBV13|TRBJ2-7|NA
CASRVGTREQYF
TGTGCCAGCAGAGTGGGAACCAGGGAGCAGTACTTC
>NA|TRBV4-1|TRBJ1-3|NA
CASSQGPGTSGNTIYF
TGCGCCAGCAGCCAAGGCCCAGGGACCTCTGGAAACACCATATATTTT
>NA|TRBV4-1|TRBJ1-4|NA
CASSQNSATNEKLFF
TGCGCCAGCAGCCAAAACAGCGCAACTAATGAAAAACTGTTTTTT
>NA|TRBV4-1|TRBJ1-3|NA
CASSLGGGNTIYF
TGCGCCAGCAGCCTCGGTGGTGGAAACACCATATATTTT
>NA|TRBV11-2|TRBJ1-1|NA
CASSSGTPEAFF
TGTGCCAGCAGCTCGGGGACGCCTGAAGCTTTCTTT
>NA|TRBV28|TRBJ1-1|NA
CASSLRGQNTEAFF
TGTGCCAGCAGTTTACGGGGGCAGAACACTGAAGCTTTCTTT
>NA|TRBV7-9|TRBJ1-6|TRBD1
CASSRTGEKYNSPLHF
TGTGCCAGCAGTCGGACAGGGGAGAAATATAATTCACCCCTCCACTTT
>NA|TRBV7-8|TRBJ1-4|NA
CASSTAPTGEKLFF
TGTGCCAGCAGCACGGCCCCCACGGGTGAAAAACTGTTTTTT
>NA|TRBV30|TRBJ1-3|NA
CAWGSGNTIYF
TGTGCCTGGGGGTCTGGAAACACCATATATTTT
>NA|TRBV15|TRBJ2-7|NA
CATSRDEVAYEQYF
TGTGCCACCAGCAGAGATGAGGTGGCCTACGAGCAGTACTTC
>NA|TRBV5-4|TRBJ1-2|NA
CASSSDQGPIGYTF
TGTGCCAGCAGCTCAGATCAGGGCCCCATAGGCTACACCTTC
>NA|TRBV7-3|TRBJ2-7|NA
CASSLSGLGEQYF
TGTGCCAGCAGCCTTTCTGGTCTCGGGGAGCAGTACTTC
>NA|TRBV6-5|TRBJ2-2|NA
CASSYSSGGELFF
TGTGCCAGCAGTTACTCTTCTGGCGGGGAGCTGTTTTTT
>NA|TRBV7-9|TRBJ2-3|NA
CASRDSRRDTQYF
TGTGCCAGCAGGGACTCGCGTCGAGATACGCAGTATTTT
>NA|TRBV4-3|TRBJ2-2|NA
CASSQDMGSGELFF
TGCGCCAGCAGCCAAGATATGGGGTCCGGGGAGCTGTTTTTT